This T cell receptor (beta chain) originates from a study of blood T cell dynamics during melanoma immunotherapy. Notes on the study in general: PBMC repertoires of eventual disease-control patients split at W3 into clonality or diversity gains.

This clone was seen a few times. Its antigen is currently unknown. Trimming cost V 6 bases and J 0 bases; bases outside gene matches: 5. The germline gives CDR1 WNHNN, CDR2 SYGVQD (reference sequence). The CDR3 has 15 amino acids. The table came from immunoSEQ multiplex PCR; TCRdb's copy has only in-frame clones and leaves some out. Of more than 10,000 clones listed, 80% are singletons. Time point specified: week 3, after first cycle of checkpoint inhibitor. Sequencing was performed on blood, taken from a patient treated with checkpoint blockade. This clonotype was sampled from a human donor with melanoma. V and J are TRBV10-1 and TRBJ2-1, with 7 bases fitting TRBD2. The CDR3 sequence: CASRTRDYSYNEQFF. The CDR3 nucleotides are TGCGCCAGCAGGACCCGGGACTACTCCTACAATGAGCAGTTCTTC.